This note documents a single TCR beta chain sequence. Antigen: not known. It was considered stable Graves' hyperthyroidism when ophthalmopathy did not progress within 18 months. Fresh 10 ml peripheral blood yielded PBMCs. TCR beta CDR3 sequences were amplified from RNA transcripts. With the HTBI primer set, the TCR CDR3 went through a first round of RT-PCR. Via MiXCR, TCRdb re-called the multiplex PCR reads, giving one row per CDR3 protein. The sample includes 550,000 to 800,000 distinct CDR3 sequences, roughly 17% of them seen just once. This specimen belongs to a study of T cells in Graves' hyperthyroidism and ophthalmopathy. Study-level results: It was a median about 7.1 months before onset that the model predicted ophthalmopathy.

The CDR3 consists of 14 residues. Germline V gene data show CDR1 as LNHNV and CDR2 as YYDKDF (reference sequence). V shed 5 bases and J shed 3 bases, with 14 bases lying between them. Source material: blood. This clonotype originated in a man between 45 and 60 years old with Graves' hyperthyroidism. The chain couples TRBV15 to TRBJ2-7; weak D call: TRBD2 (5 bases). Here the CDR3 reads CATSPKAVYYEQYF. The CDR3 DNA follows: TGTGCCACCAGCCCAAAAGCGGTATACTACGAGCAGTACTTC.